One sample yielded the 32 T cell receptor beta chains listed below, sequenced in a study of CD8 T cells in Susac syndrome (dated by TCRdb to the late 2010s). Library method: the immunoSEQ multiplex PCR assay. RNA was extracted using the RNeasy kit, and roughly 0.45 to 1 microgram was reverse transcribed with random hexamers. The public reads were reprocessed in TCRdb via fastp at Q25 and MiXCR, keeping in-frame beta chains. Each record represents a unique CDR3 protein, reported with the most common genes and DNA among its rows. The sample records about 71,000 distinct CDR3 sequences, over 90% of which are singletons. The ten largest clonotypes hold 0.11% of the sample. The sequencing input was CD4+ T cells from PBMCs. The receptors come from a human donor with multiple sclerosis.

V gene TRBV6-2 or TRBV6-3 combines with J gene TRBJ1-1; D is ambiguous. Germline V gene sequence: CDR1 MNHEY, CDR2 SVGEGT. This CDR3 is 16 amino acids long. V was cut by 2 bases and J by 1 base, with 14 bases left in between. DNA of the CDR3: TGTGCCAGCAGTTACGGCAACCCCGTCAAGAACACTGAAGCTTTCTTT. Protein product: CASSYGNPVKNTEAFF.

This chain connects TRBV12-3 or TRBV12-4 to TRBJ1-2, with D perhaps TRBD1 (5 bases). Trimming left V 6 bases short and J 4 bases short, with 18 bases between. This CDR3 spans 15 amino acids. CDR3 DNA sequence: TGTGCCAGCAGCCTTCGAAGGGGCACGGGCTATGGCTACACCTTC. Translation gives CASSLRRGTGYGYTF.

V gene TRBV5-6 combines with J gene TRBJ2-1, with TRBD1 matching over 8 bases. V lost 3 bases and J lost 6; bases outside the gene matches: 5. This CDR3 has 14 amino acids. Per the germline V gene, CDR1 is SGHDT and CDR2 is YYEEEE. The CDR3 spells CASSSGQGGNEQFF. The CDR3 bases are TGTGCCAGCAGCTCTGGACAGGGAGGCAATGAGCAGTTCTTC.

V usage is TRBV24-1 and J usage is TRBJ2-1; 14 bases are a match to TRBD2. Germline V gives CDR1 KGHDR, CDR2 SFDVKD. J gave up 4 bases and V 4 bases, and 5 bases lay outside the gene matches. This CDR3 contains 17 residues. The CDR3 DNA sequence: TGTGCCACCAGTGACCGGACTAGCGGGAGGAGTTACAATGAGCAGTTCTTC. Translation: CATSDRTSGRSYNEQFF.

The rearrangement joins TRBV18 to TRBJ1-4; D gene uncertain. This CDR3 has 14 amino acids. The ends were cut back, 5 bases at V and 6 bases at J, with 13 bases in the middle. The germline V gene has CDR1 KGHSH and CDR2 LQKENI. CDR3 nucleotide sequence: TGTGCCAGCTCAGGCGTCGGAGGCGATGAAAAACTGTTTTTT. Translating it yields CASSGVGGDEKLFF.

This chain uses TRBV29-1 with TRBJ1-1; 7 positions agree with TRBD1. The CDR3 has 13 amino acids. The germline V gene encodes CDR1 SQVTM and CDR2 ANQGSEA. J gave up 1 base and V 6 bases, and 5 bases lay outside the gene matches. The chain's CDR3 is CSVRQGRNTEAFF. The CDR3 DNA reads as TGCAGCGTACGACAGGGACGGAACACTGAAGCTTTCTTT.

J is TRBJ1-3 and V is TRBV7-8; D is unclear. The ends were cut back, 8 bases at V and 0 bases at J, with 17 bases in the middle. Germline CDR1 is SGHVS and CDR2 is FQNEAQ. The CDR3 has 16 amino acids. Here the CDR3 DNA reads TGTGCCAGCGGCCTAAGGGTTCCCTCCTCTGGAAACACCATATATTTT. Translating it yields CASGLRVPSSGNTIYF.

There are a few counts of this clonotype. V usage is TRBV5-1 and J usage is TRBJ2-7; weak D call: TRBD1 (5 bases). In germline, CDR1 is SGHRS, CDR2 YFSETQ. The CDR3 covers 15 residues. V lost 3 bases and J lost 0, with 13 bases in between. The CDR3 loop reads CASSSPTVNSYEQYF. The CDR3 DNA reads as TGCGCCAGCAGCTCTCCGACAGTAAACTCCTACGAGCAGTACTTC.

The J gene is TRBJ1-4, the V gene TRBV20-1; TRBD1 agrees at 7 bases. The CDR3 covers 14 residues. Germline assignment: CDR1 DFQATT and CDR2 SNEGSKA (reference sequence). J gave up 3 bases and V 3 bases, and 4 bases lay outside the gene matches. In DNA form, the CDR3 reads TGCAGTGCTAGCGGTGGGACAGCTAATGAAAAACTGTTTTTT. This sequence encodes CSASGGTANEKLFF.

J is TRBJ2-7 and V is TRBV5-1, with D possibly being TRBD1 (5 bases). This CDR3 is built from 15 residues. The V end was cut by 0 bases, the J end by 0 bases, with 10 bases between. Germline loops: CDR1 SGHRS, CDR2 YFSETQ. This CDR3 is CASSLGTPSSYEQYF. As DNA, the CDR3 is TGCGCCAGCAGCTTGGGGACACCGAGCTCCTACGAGCAGTACTTC.

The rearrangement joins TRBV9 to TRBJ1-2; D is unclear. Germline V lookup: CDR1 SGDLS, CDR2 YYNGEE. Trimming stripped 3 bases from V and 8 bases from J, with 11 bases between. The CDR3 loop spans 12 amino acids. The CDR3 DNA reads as TGTGCCAGCAGCGCACCCTCGGGCGGCTACACCTTC. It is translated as CASSAPSGGYTF.

CDR3 sequence (DNA): TGTGCCAGCAGTTCAAGACAGGGCGTGTACGAGCAGTACTTC. Amino acid sequence: CASSSRQGVYEQYF. The rearrangement joins TRBV12-3 or TRBV12-4 to TRBJ2-7, with 7 bases that match TRBD1. J gave up 4 bases and V 4 bases, and 7 bases lay outside the gene matches. The CDR3 runs 14 residues.

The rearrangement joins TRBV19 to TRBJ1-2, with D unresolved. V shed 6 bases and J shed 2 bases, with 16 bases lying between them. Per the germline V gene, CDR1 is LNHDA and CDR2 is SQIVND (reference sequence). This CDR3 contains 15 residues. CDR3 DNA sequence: TGTGCCAGTAGGGAAATAGGCGATAGAAACTATGGCTACACCTTC. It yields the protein CASREIGDRNYGYTF. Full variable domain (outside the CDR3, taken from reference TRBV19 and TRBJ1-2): DGGITQSPKYLFRKEGQNVTLSCEQNLNHDAMYWYRQDPGQGLRLIYYSQIVNDFQKGDIAEGYSVSREKKESFPLTVTSAQKNPTAFYLCASREIGDRNYGYTFGSGTRLTVV.

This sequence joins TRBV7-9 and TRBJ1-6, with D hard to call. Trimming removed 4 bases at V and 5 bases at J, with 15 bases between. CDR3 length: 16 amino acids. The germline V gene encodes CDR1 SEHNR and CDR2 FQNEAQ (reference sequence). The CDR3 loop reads CASSSKVTRDNSPLHF. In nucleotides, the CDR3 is TGTGCCAGCAGCTCTAAGGTCACCCGGGATAATTCACCCCTCCACTTT.

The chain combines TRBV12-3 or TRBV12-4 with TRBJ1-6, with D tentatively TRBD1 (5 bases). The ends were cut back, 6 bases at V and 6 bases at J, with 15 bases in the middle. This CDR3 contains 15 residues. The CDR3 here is CASSSGGASNSPLHF. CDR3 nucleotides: TGTGCCAGCAGCTCTGGGGGAGCGAGTAATTCACCCCTCCACTTT.

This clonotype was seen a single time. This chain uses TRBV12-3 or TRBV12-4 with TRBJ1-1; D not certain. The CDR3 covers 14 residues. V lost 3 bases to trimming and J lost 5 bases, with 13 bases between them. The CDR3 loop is CASSFLGRGTEAFF. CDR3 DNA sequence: TGTGCCAGCAGTTTCCTTGGGCGAGGGACTGAAGCTTTCTTT.

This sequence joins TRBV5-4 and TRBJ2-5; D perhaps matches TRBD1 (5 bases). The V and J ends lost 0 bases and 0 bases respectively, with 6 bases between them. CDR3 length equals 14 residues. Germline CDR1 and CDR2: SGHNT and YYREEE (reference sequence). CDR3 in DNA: TGTGCCAGCAGCTTGGGACAGAACCAAGAGACCCAGTACTTC. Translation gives CASSLGQNQETQYF.

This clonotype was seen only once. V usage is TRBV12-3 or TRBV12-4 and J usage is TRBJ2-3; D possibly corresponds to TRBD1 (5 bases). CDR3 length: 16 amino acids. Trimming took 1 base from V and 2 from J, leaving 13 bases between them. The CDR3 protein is CASSLEGLGSTDTQYF. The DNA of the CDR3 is TGTGCCAGCAGTTTAGAGGGGCTTGGGTCCACAGATACGCAGTATTTT.

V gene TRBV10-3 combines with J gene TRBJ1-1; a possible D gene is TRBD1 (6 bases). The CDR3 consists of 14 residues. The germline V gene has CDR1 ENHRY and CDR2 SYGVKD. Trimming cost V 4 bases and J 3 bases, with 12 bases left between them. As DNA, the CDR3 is TGTGCCATCAGTGCGGCAGGGGTCTACACTGAAGCTTTCTTT. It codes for CAISAAGVYTEAFF.

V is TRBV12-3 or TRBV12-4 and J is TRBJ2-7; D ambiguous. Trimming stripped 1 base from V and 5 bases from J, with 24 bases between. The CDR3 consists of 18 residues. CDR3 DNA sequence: TGTGCCAGCAGTTTAGGCCGTTATGCGGCCGCCGGTACTAACGAGCAGTACTTC. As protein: CASSLGRYAAAGTNEQYF.

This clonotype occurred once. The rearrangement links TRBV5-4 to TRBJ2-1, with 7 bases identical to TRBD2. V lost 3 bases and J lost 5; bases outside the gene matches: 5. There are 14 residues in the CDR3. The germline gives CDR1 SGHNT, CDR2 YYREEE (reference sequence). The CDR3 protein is CASSSVAGHNEQFF. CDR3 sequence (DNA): TGTGCCAGCAGCTCAGTAGCGGGCCACAATGAGCAGTTCTTC.

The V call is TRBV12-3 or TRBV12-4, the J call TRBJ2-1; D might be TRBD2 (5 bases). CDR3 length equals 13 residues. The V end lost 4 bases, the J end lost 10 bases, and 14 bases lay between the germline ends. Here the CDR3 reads CASSSYAGWEQFF. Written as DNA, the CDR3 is TGTGCCAGCAGTTCATATGCGGGTTGGGAGCAGTTCTTC.

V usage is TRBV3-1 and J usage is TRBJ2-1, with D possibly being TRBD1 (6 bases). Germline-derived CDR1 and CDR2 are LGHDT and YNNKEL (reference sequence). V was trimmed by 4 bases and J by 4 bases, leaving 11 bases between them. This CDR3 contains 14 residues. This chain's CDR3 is CASSRGQPYNEQFF. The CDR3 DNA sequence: TGTGCCAGCAGCCGCGGACAGCCTTACAATGAGCAGTTCTTC.

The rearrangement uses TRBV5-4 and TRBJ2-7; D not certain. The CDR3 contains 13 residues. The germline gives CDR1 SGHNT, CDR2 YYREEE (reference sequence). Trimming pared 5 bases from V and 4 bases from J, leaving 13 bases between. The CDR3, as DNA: TGTGCCAGCAGGCCTTGGGATAGTTACGAGCAGTACTTC. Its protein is CASRPWDSYEQYF.

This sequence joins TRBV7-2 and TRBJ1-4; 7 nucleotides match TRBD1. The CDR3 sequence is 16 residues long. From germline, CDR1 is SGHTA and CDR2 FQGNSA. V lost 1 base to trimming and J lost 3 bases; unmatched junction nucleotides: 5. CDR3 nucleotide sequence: TGTGCCAGCAGCTTAGTAGGGACAGTTCCTAATGAAAAACTGTTTTTT. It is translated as CASSLVGTVPNEKLFF.

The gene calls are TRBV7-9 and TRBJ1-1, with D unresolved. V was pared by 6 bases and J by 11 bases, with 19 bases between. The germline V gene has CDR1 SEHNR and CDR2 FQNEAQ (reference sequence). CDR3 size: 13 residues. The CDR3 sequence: CASRDYRSIGAFF. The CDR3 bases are TGTGCCAGCAGAGATTACAGATCCATCGGGGCTTTCTTT.

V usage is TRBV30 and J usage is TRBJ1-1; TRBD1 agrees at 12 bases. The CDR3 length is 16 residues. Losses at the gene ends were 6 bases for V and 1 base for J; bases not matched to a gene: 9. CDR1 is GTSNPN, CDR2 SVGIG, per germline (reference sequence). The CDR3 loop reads CACNPGQGAQNTEAFF. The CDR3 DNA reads TGTGCCTGCAACCCGGGACAGGGGGCGCAGAACACTGAAGCTTTCTTT.

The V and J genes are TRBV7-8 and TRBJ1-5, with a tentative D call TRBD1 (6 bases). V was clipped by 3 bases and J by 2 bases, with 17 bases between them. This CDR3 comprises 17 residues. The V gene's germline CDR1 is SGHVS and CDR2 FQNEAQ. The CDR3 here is CASSFYRVGGGNQPQHF. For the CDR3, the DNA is TGTGCCAGCAGCTTTTACAGGGTTGGCGGGGGCAATCAGCCCCAGCATTTT.

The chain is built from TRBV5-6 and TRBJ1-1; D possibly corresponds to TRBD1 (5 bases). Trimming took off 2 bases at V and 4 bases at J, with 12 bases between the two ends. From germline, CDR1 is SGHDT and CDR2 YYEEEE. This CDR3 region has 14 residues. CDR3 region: CASSFGRVSTEAFF. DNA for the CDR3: TGTGCCAGCAGCTTTGGCAGGGTGAGCACTGAAGCTTTCTTT.

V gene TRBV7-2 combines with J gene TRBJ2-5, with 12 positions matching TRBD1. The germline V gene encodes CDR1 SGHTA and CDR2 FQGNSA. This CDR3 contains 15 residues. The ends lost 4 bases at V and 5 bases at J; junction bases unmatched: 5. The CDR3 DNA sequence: TGTGCCAGCAGCTCAGGGACAGGGGGCAGGGAGACCCAGTACTTC. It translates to CASSSGTGGRETQYF.

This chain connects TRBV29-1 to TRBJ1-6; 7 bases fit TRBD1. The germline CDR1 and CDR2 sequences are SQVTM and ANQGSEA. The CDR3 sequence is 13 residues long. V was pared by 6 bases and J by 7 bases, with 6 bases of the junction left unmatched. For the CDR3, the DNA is TGCAGCGTCCTGACAGGGTCGAATTCACCCCTCCACTTT. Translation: CSVLTGSNSPLHF.

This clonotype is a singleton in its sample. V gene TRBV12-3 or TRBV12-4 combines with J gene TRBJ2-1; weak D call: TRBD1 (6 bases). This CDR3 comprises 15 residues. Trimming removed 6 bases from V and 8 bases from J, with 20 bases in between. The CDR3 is CASRETGSLADEQFF. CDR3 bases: TGTGCCAGCAGGGAAACAGGGAGTTTGGCGGATGAGCAGTTCTTC.